These 11 T cell receptor beta chains were all obtained from the same sample, sequenced in a study of blood T cell repertoires in COVID-19. The method was immunoSEQ multiplex PCR; TCRdb's version includes in-frame clones alone and lacks a portion of them. The data hold over 150,000 clones, with around 90% observed a single time. Sequencing was performed on peripheral blood. These receptor sequences come from a man aged 55-75 years with COVID-19, enrolled during active disease.

The V and J genes are TRBV28 and TRBJ2-3; 10 bases are a match to TRBD1. CDR3 length equals 15 residues. Germline loops: CDR1 MDHEN, CDR2 SYDVKM. V lost 3 bases, J lost 2 bases, and 2 bases stayed unmatched. The CDR3 region has the DNA TGTGCCAGCAGTTTGACAGGGGGCGTCACAGATACGCAGTATTTT. Translated, it gives CASSLTGGVTDTQYF.

The V call is TRBV4-1, the J call TRBJ2-5; maybe TRBD1 (8 bases). CDR3 size: 13 residues. Trimming cost V 6 bases and J 4 bases, with 12 bases left between them. CDR1 and CDR2 (germline): MGHRA, YSYEKL. The CDR3 loop reads CASRDREGETQYF. In DNA, the CDR3 is TGCGCCAGCAGGGACAGGGAGGGAGAGACCCAGTACTTC.

The chain links TRBV4-3 to TRBJ2-1, with 13 bases identical to TRBD2. Germline V lookup: CDR1 LGHNA, CDR2 YSLEER. There are 17 residues in the CDR3. J was trimmed by 9 bases and V by 4 bases; bases with no gene match: 12. The CDR3 sequence: CASSRQQLAGGPGEQFF. CDR3 bases: TGCGCCAGCAGCCGACAACAACTAGCGGGGGGGCCGGGTGAGCAGTTCTTC.

V usage is TRBV6-2 or TRBV6-3 and J usage is TRBJ2-4, with a weak D call TRBD1 (6 bases). Germline CDR1 MNHEY, CDR2 SVGEGT. The ends were cut back, 6 bases at V and 6 bases at J, with 18 bases in the middle. This CDR3 region has 15 residues. For the CDR3, the DNA is TGTGCCAGCAGCCCTAACAGGGCCGATCGAAACATTCAGTACTTC. Residues: CASSPNRADRNIQYF.

This sequence joins TRBV29-1 and TRBJ2-1; 9 nucleotides align to TRBD1. After removal of 4 bases from V and 9 bases from J, the junction contained 7 bases not matched to a gene. Looked up from germline, CDR1 is SQVTM and CDR2 is ANQGSEA. The CDR3 sequence is 13 residues long. Here the CDR3 reads CSVGTGEVGEQFF. The DNA of the CDR3 is TGCAGCGTTGGGACAGGGGAAGTTGGTGAGCAGTTCTTC.

This clone was found a few times. V gene TRBV11-3 combines with J gene TRBJ1-1; a possible D gene is TRBD1 (6 bases). V was cut by 2 bases and J by 1 base, with 8 bases left in between. The germline V gene has CDR1 SGHNT and CDR2 YENEEA. The CDR3 sequence is 14 residues long. CDR3 nucleotide sequence: TGTGCCAGCAGCTTACAGGGGCAGAACACTGAAGCTTTCTTT. It is translated as CASSLQGQNTEAFF.

The CDR3 DNA follows: TGTGCCAGCAGTCCTGGACAGGTCGGTCAGCCCCAGCATTTT. Its protein product is CASSPGQVGQPQHF. V gene TRBV11-2 combines with J gene TRBJ1-5; TRBD1 matches 7 bases. This CDR3 comprises 14 residues. In germline, CDR1 is SGHAT, CDR2 FQNNGV. V dropped 6 bases and J dropped 6; count of bases not matched to a gene: 8.

This chain links TRBV3-1 (or the pseudogene TRBV3-2) with TRBJ2-3, with a weak D call TRBD2 (5 bases). Germline assignment: CDR1 LGHDT and CDR2 YNNKEL (reference sequence). Trimming removed 0 bases from V and 3 bases from J, with 13 bases in between. The CDR3 sequence is 16 residues long. The CDR3 DNA is TGTGCCAGCAGCCAAGATCTTCCGGGGTGGACAGATACGCAGTATTTT. Its protein is CASSQDLPGWTDTQYF.

This clone has a single count. The chain has TRBV19 and TRBJ2-1, with 7 nucleotides matching TRBD1. V lost 4 bases and J lost 5; bases outside the gene matches: 8. Germline loops: CDR1 LNHDA, CDR2 SQIVND (reference sequence). The CDR3 is made up of 15 amino acids. As DNA, the CDR3 is TGTGCCAGTAGTACCTCGACAGGGCTTCACAATGAGCAGTTCTTC. Protein product: CASSTSTGLHNEQFF.

CDR3 nucleotide sequence: TGTGCCAGCAGCCGAGTTGGGACAGCTAATGAAAAACTGTTTTTT. As protein: CASSRVGTANEKLFF. This sequence joins TRBV14 and TRBJ1-4; 7 bases line up with TRBD1. CDR3 length: 15 residues. Germline V gene lookup returns CDR1 SGHDN and CDR2 FVKESK. V gave up 4 bases and J gave up 3 bases; unmatched junction bases: 5.

The chain carries TRBV4-2 and TRBJ1-1; D is unclear. Per germline, CDR1 LGHNA and CDR2 YNFKEQ. V gave up 5 bases and J gave up 2 bases, with 6 bases separating them. The CDR3 runs to 12 residues. CDR3 bases: TGTGCCAGCAGCGCGATCAACACTGAAGCTTTCTTT. It translates to CASSAINTEAFF.